Listed below are T cell receptor beta chains from one sample, sequenced in a study of post-analysis software for immune sequencing data. TCRdb reanalysed the PCR reads using MiXCR and keeps one entry per CDR3 protein. The profile shows hundreds of thousands of distinct CDR3 sequences, roughly 58% of them singletons. The specimen was blood. The receptors derive from a girl between 10 and 17 years old with multiple sclerosis. Both conserved end residues are part of each CDR3. The D gene is left open where the match is weak. The size of a clone is reported for some rows only, either as once, few or many, or as a class for expanded clones.

- TRBJ1-2 TRBV5-1 - TGCGCCAGCAGCTTCGGAGCAGGGGATGGCTACACCTTC CASSFGAGDGYTF
- TRBJ2-3 TRBV7-3 TRBD1 TGTGCCAGCAGCGGGACAGGCACAGATACGCAGTATTTT CASSGTGTDTQYF
few TRBJ2-6 TRBV15 TRBD2 TGTGCCACCAGCAGAAGACTAGCGCCAGTCCTCTCTGGGGCCAACGTCCTGACTTTC CATSRRLAPVLSGANVLTF
- TRBJ2-5 TRBV28 - TGTGCCAGCAGTCCTCCAGGGGGGATGGAGACCCAGTACTTC CASSPPGGMETQYF
- TRBJ2-7 TRBV18 - TGTGCCAGCTCTGGTACCGGGACGACATACTACGAGCAGTACTTC CASSGTGTTYYEQYF
once TRBJ2-7 TRBV29-1 - TGCAGCGTTTCGACTACAGGGCCACCTACCTACGAGCAGTACTTC CSVSTTGPPTYEQYF
- TRBJ1-1 TRBV5-1 - TGCGCCAGCAATCCAGGACCGTTCACTGAAGCTTTCTTT CASNPGPFTEAFF
- TRBJ2-6 TRBV9 - TGTGCCAGCAGCGTCCGGGGCAGAACATCTGGGGCCAACGTCCTGACTTTC CASSVRGRTSGANVLTF
few TRBJ2-3 TRBV7-9 TRBD2 TGTGCCAGCAGCTTCCGACTAGCGGGTAGCACAGATACGCAGTATTTT CASSFRLAGSTDTQYF
few TRBJ2-5 TRBV29-1 - TGCAGCGTTGCGTTGACGGATCAAGAGACCCAGTACTTC CSVALTDQETQYF
- TRBJ2-7 TRBV5-1 TRBD1 TGCGCCAGCAGCTTGAGTCTGGGACAGGTCTACGAGCAGTACTTC CASSLSLGQVYEQYF
- TRBJ2-7 TRBV5-1 - TGCGCCAGCAGCTTGGGGGGCCTGGGAGCCGTTTACGAGCAGTACTTC CASSLGGLGAVYEQYF
- TRBJ2-1 TRBV6-5 TRBD1 TGTGCCAGCAGTCAACCGGGACAGGCACGATCTGAGCAGTTCTTC CASSQPGQARSEQFF
- TRBJ2-5 TRBV6-6 TRBD1 TGTGCCAGCAGTATTAGGGACAGACGCCAAGAGACCCAGTACTTC CASSIRDRRQETQYF
- TRBJ2-5 TRBV2 TRBD1 TGTGCCAGCGGCCCGGGACAGGGGCAAGAGACCCAGTACTTC CASGPGQGQETQYF
- TRBJ2-5 TRBV5-1 TRBD2 TGCGCCAGCAGCAATCTAGCGGGGGGCCTCCAAGAGACCCAGTACTTC CASSNLAGGLQETQYF
few TRBJ2-1 TRBV5-1 - TGCGCCAGCGCCCGGGCGACCCAAAGCGATGAGCAGTTCTTC CASARATQSDEQFF
- TRBJ1-5 TRBV4-1 TRBD1 TGCGCCAGCAGCCAACCGGACAGGGACGGTCAGCCCCAGCATTTT CASSQPDRDGQPQHF
- TRBJ2-2 TRBV12-3/TRBV12-4 - TGTGCCAGCAGTCCCTGGACCGTCCTCGGGACCGGGGAGCTGTTTTTT CASSPWTVLGTGELFF
- TRBJ2-5 TRBV29-1 - TGCAGCGCCCGTCAAGCGGCCAACCGAGCACAAGAGACCCAGTACTTC CSARQAANRAQETQYF
- TRBJ1-2 TRBV30 - TGTGCCTGGTGGAGCACAGGAGGAATCGTCTCTGGCTACACCTTC CAWWSTGGIVSGYTF
- TRBJ1-2 TRBV7-9 - TGTGCCAGCAGCTTAGCGCTCAAACCTAGGAGTGGCTACACCTTC CASSLALKPRSGYTF
few TRBJ2-5 TRBV29-1 TRBD2 TGCAGCGTTGTCCAGAGACTAGCGGCCTTAAAAACCCAGTACTTC CSVVQRLAALKTQYF
- TRBJ2-7 TRBV14 TRBD2 TGTGCCAGCAGCCACCCCCGGGGGGGTATCTACGAGCAGTACTTC CASSHPRGGIYEQYF
- TRBJ2-1 TRBV5-1 - TGCGCCAGCAGCTTCGGTACAGCCAATGAGCAGTTCTTC CASSFGTANEQFF
once TRBJ2-7 TRBV5-1 TRBD1 TGCGCCAGCAGCTTGGGGGGCCGACAGGGGGACGAGCAGTACTTC CASSLGGRQGDEQYF
few TRBJ2-4 TRBV29-1 - TGCAGCGTACAATTGGGGGACCCCAAAAACATTCAGTACTTC CSVQLGDPKNIQYF
- TRBJ2-1 TRBV20-1 - TGCAGTGCCCGGGACCCAAGGGCGGATTACAATGAGCAGTTCTTC CSARDPRADYNEQFF
- TRBJ2-1 TRBV13 TRBD2 TGTGCCAGCATACGCGCGGGGGGGGGAAATGAGCAGTTCTTC CASIRAGGGNEQFF
once TRBJ1-2 TRBV15 - TGTGCCACCAGCAGAGGTCCGGACAGCGAGGTGTGGCGGGGGGGCTACACCTTC CATSRGPDSEVWRGGYTF
few TRBJ2-5 TRBV5-6 - TGTGCCAGCAGCTTGGGATTGTTCCAAGAGACCCAGTACTTC CASSLGLFQETQYF
- TRBJ2-7 TRBV2 TRBD1 TGCTCCGGGACAGGGGGAAGAACGTCCTACGAGCAGTACTTC CSGTGGRTSYEQYF
few TRBJ2-5 TRBV5-1 - TGCGCCAGCAGCTTCCTAGCGCGGGGTGAACAAGAGACCCAGTACTTC CASSFLARGEQETQYF
few TRBJ2-1 TRBV5-1 - TGCGCCAGCAGCTTGGGGACGGGCCTTGGTGAGCAGTTCTTC CASSLGTGLGEQFF
- TRBJ2-1 TRBV6-2/TRBV6-3 TRBD2 TGTGCCAGCAGTTACCCGGGGAGGGCTAGCGGGAGCGGAAGGGCCTACAATGAGCAGTTCTTC CASSYPGRASGSGRAYNEQFF
few TRBJ2-1 TRBV29-1 - TGCAGCGTTCCCTGGTCCTACAATGAGCAGTTCTTC CSVPWSYNEQFF
- TRBJ1-2 TRBV5-4 TRBD1 TGTGCCAGCAGCAAATTAGGACAGGATGGCTACACCTTC CASSKLGQDGYTF
few TRBJ2-2 TRBV10-3 - TGTGCCATCACAGGAACGAACACCGGGGAGCTGTTTTTT CAITGTNTGELFF
- TRBJ2-7 TRBV2 TRBD2 TGTGCCAGCTTTCGGGCGGGAGGGTCCTGCGAGCAGTACTTC CASFRAGGSCEQYF
- TRBJ1-1 TRBV20-1 TRBD1 TGCAGTGCCGTCAGGGACAGCGATAACACTGAAGCTTTCTTT CSAVRDSDNTEAFF
- TRBJ1-1 TRBV6-5 - TGTGCCAGCAGTTGGGGGTCGCTGAACACTGAAGCTTTCTTT CASSWGSLNTEAFF
- TRBJ2-1 TRBV10-3 TRBD2 TGTGCCATCAGTGATCAAGTAGGAGGACTAGCGGGGGGCTACAATGAGCAGTTCTTC CAISDQVGGLAGGYNEQFF
- TRBJ2-7 TRBV12-3/TRBV12-4 TRBD2 TGTGCCAGCAGTTCCCGTGCTAGCGGGGGGGCCCACGAGCAGTACTTC CASSSRASGGAHEQYF
- TRBJ1-5 TRBV27 TRBD1 TGTGCCAGCAGCGTACAGGGGTTTAGGAATCAGCCCCAGCATTTT CASSVQGFRNQPQHF
- TRBJ1-2 TRBV29-1 - TGCAGCGGGACCGAAGCTAATTATGGCTACACCTTC CSGTEANYGYTF
- TRBJ1-2 TRBV6-6 TRBD1 TGTGCCAGCAGAACACAGGGGTCCGGCTACACCTTC CASRTQGSGYTF
few TRBJ2-3 TRBV5-1 TRBD2 TGCGCCAGCAGCTTGGCCTTCAGCGGGGGACGTACTAGCACAGATACGCAGTATTTT CASSLAFSGGRTSTDTQYF
- TRBJ2-1 TRBV5-1 - TGCGCCAGCAGCTTGGACTGGGCACGGAATGAGCAGTTCTTC CASSLDWARNEQFF
few TRBJ2-7 TRBV29-1 TRBD2 TGCAGCGCACAAGGGACTAGCGGATCGAACTCCTACGAGCAGTACTTC CSAQGTSGSNSYEQYF
few TRBJ2-1 TRBV20-1 TRBD2 TGCAGTATAAAAGCGGGAGGGCCCAATGAGCAGTTCTTC CSIKAGGPNEQFF
- TRBJ1-1 TRBV6-5 TRBD1 TGTGCCAGCAGTAAGACAGGGGGTTCCACTGAAGCTTTCTTT CASSKTGGSTEAFF
- TRBJ2-7 TRBV10-2 TRBD2 TGCGCCAGCAGTGAGTCGTGGAGGGCTAGCGGGAGGGTATACGAGCAGTACTTC CASSESWRASGRVYEQYF
few TRBJ2-1 TRBV29-1 - TGCAGCGTTGTCCTAGCGTTGGACAATGAGCAGTTCTTC CSVVLALDNEQFF
- TRBJ1-2 TRBV5-1 - TGCGCCAGCAGTGAGGGACGTCTCTATGGCTACACCTTC CASSEGRLYGYTF
- TRBJ2-5 TRBV29-1 - TGCAGCGTTGGGCTGAAGTACCAAGAGACCCAGTACTTC CSVGLKYQETQYF
- TRBJ2-1 TRBV9 TRBD2 TGTGCCAGCAGCGCAGAGGGGAGCGGGAGGTACTACAATGAGCAGTTCTTC CASSAEGSGRYYNEQFF
few TRBJ2-7 TRBV29-1 - TGCAGCGTTAGCGGTGGGATGGCCTACGAGCAGTACTTC CSVSGGMAYEQYF
once TRBJ2-1 TRBV20-1 TRBD1 TGCAGTGCTAGGGGACAGGGGGTCCTCTACAATGAGCAGTTCTTC CSARGQGVLYNEQFF
few TRBJ2-7 TRBV7-2 TRBD2 TGTGCCAGCAGCTTTACTAGCGGGAGAAGTGGCGAGCAGTACTTC CASSFTSGRSGEQYF
- TRBJ2-3 TRBV5-1 - TGCGCCAGCAGCTTGTTGGATTCGGCTTACACAGATACGCAGTATTTT CASSLLDSAYTDTQYF